This T cell receptor beta chain was identified in a study of early T cells in non-severe SARS-CoV-2 infection. Background on the study: Investigators sequenced bulk RNA drawn from unsorted whole blood, and chains remained unpaired. General study results and limits: Matching against VDJdb likely underestimated virus-specific expansions, favoring anti-spike CD8.

Individual cDNA molecules were tagged with unique molecular identifiers, the study reported. Via MiXCR, TCRdb re-called the 5' RACE reads, giving one row per CDR3 protein. The table has fewer than 40,000 distinct CDR3 sequences, 7% to 7.5% seen once. Regarding this clonotype: The target antigen is unknown.

With 2 bases clipped from V and 6 bases from J, the junction kept 5 bases outside the gene matches. The CDR3 is made up of 14 amino acids. Germline V gene lookup returns CDR1 SGDLS and CDR2 YYNGEE. The clonotype was recovered from an adult who was a healthcare worker with PCR-confirmed SARS-CoV-2 infection or an uninfected control (not recorded which). Source: whole blood, taken at baseline. The chain joins TRBV9 to TRBJ2-1; TRBD1 agrees at 7 bases. CDR3 residues: CASSVRTGGNEQFF. The CDR3 coding sequence is TGTGCCAGCAGCGTTCGGACAGGTGGCAATGAGCAGTTCTTC.